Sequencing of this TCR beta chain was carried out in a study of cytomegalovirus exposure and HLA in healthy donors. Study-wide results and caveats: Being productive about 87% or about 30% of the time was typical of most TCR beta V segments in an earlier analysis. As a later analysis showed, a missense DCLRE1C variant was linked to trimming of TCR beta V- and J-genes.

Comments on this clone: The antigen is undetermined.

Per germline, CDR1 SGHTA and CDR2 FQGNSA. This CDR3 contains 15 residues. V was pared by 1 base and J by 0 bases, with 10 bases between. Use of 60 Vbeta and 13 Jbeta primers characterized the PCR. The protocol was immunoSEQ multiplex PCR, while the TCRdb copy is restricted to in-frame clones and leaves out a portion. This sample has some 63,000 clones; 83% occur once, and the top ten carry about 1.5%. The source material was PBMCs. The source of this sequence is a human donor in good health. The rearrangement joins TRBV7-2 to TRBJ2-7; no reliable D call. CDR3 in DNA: TGTGCCAGCAGCTTAGTGGGCCGAAGCTCCTACGAGCAGTACTTC. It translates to CASSLVGRSSYEQYF.